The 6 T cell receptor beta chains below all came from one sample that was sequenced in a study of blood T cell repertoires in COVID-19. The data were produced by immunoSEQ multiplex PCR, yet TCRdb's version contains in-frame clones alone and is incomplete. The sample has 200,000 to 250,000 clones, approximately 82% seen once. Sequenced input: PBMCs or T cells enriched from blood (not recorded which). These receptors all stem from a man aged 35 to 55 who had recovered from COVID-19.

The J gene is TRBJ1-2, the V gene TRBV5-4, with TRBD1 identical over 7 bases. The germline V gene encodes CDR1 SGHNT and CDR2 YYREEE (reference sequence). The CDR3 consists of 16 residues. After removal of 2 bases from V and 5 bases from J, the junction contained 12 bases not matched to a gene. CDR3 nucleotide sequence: TGTGCCAGCAGCTTCACAGGGGTCCGTTGGGGATATGGCTACACCTTC. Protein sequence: CASSFTGVRWGYGYTF.

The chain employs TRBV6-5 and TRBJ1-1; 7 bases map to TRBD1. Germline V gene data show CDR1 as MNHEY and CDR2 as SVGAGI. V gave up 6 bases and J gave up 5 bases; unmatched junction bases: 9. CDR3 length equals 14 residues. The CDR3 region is CASSTETGSTEAFF. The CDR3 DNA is TGTGCCAGCAGCACAGAGACAGGGAGTACTGAAGCTTTCTTT.

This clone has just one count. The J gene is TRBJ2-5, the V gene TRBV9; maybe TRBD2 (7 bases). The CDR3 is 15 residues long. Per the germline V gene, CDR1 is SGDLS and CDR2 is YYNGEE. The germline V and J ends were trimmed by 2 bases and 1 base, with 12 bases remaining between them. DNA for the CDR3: TGTGCCAGCAGCGTTCGCGGGGGCCCCCAAGAGACCCAGTACTTC. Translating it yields CASSVRGGPQETQYF.

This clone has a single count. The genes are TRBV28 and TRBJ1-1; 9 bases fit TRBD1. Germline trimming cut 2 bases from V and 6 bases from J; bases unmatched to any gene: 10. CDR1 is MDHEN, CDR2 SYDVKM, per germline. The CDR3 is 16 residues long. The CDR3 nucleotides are TGTGCCAGCAGTTTACTCCCTGGGACAGGGAGGGCTGAAGCTTTCTTT. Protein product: CASSLLPGTGRAEAFF.

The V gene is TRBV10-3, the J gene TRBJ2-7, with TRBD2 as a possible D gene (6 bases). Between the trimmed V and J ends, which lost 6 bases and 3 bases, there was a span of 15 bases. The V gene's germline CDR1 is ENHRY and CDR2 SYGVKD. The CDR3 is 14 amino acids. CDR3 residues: CAIRRERRVYEQYF. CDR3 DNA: TGTGCCATCAGGAGGGAGCGGAGGGTCTACGAGCAGTACTTC.

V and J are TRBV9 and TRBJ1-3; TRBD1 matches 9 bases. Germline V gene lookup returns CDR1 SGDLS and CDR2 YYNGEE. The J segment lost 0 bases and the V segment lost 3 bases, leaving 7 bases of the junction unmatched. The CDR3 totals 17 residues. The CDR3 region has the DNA TGTGCCAGCAGCGATAGGACAGGGGCTATCTCTGGAAACACCATATATTTT. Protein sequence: CASSDRTGAISGNTIYF.